The clone carrying this TCR beta chain was recorded at least ten times. Its antigen is as yet unknown. Preparation of the TCRbeta library involved a method that used unique molecular identifiers. MiXCR, run by TCRdb on the PCR reads, gives a single entry per CDR3 protein. Counted here are 280,000 or so distinct CDR3 sequences, under 14% occurring once; the ten biggest clones make up 20% to 25%. This specimen belongs to a study of T-cell reconstitution after alpha-beta-depleted transplantation in children. Regarding the study as a whole: Surviving recipient T cells and thymic progenitors accounted for the high day-60 TCRbeta diversity observed in some patients. Two months or so post-transplant, alpha-beta T cells reportedly derived from several hundred expanded graft clones. The main origin of T-cell counts and diversity one year after transplant was newly produced T cells.

The CDR3 is 12 amino acids. V lost 2 bases and J lost 5, with 8 bases in between. The germline V gene encodes CDR1 SGHRS and CDR2 YFSETQ. This clonotype was obtained from a male patient aged 2-15 years who had a stem cell transplant for chronic granulomatous disease, so the T cells may come from the graft donor. This chain links TRBV5-1 with TRBJ2-7, with D hard to call. The sequences come from peripheral blood, collected 180 days after TCRalphabeta/CD19-depleted stem cell transplant. The CDR3 sequence: CASSLTLHEQYF. Here the CDR3 DNA reads TGCGCCAGCAGCTTAACCCTTCACGAGCAGTACTTC.